This TCR beta chain was profiled in a study of CD8 T cells in acute hepatitis C reinfection. Produced via immunoSEQ multiplex PCR; TCRdb's table is partial and in-frame only. The sample has around 34,000 clones; 85% to 90% are singletons. Indicated time point: naive CD8 control sorted from an acute-time-point sample. Per the germline V gene, CDR1 is MNHEY and CDR2 is SVGAGI. V was shortened by 2 bases and J by 8 bases, with 15 bases between the two germline ends. The CDR3 runs 15 residues. The chain combines TRBV6-5 with TRBJ1-4; D is perhaps TRBD1 (6 bases). The source material was naive CD8+ T cells from PBMCs. This sequence originates from a young man with chronic hepatitis C. As DNA, the CDR3 is TGTGCCAGCAGTTACACACAGGGAACCGGAGAAAAACTGTTTTTT. Residues: CASSYTQGTGEKLFF.